The 32 T cell receptor beta chains given below trace back to one sample, sequenced in a study of cytotoxic CD8 clonotypes in ibrutinib-treated CLL. Sequencing used immunoSEQ multiplex PCR; TCRdb keeps in-frame clones, though not all of them. The sample includes approximately 100,000 clones, 58% of them seen just once. Source: PBMCs, taken after 24 months of ibrutinib treatment. All receptors derive from a human donor with chronic lymphocytic leukemia.

In DNA form, the CDR3 reads TGCGCCAGCAGTCAATGGACGGTTTGTAAGTGCTACACCTTC. Residues: CASSQWTVCKCYTF. This chain uses TRBV23-1 with TRBJ1-2; no clear D gene. TRBV23-1 is an ORF, and what it does is uncertain. V lost 1 base, J lost 9 bases, and 15 bases lay in between. This CDR3 region has 14 residues.

The gene calls are TRBV28 and TRBJ2-1; D tentatively reads TRBD1 or TRBD2 (5 bases each). The CDR3 is 14 residues long. V was pared by 6 bases and J by 5 bases, with 14 bases between. In germline, CDR1 is MDHEN, CDR2 SYDVKM. The CDR3 here is CASSQGETHNEQFF. The CDR3 DNA sequence: TGTGCCAGCAGCCAGGGAGAAACACACAATGAGCAGTTCTTC.

The V call is TRBV27, the J call TRBJ2-6; D gene ambiguous. V was pared by 6 bases and J by 1 base, with 7 bases between. The CDR3 has 14 amino acids. CDR1 is MNHEY, CDR2 SMNVEV, per germline (reference sequence). CDR3 amino acids: CASRHRSGANVLTF. The CDR3 DNA reads TGTGCCAGCAGACACCGTTCTGGGGCCAACGTCCTGACTTTC.

This chain uses TRBV7-2 with TRBJ2-3; 7 positions match TRBD2. The junction had 7 bases not matched to a gene; V was cut back by 1 base and J by 6 bases. The CDR3 covers 15 residues. CDR1 SGHTA and CDR2 FQGNSA come from the germline V gene. This chain's CDR3 is CASSLGQVRGDTQYF. Here the CDR3 DNA reads TGTGCCAGCAGCTTAGGCCAGGTGCGGGGGGATACGCAGTATTTT.

This chain uses TRBV25-1 with TRBJ1-4; 8 nucleotides align to TRBD1. CDR3 length: 13 residues. Trimming removed 6 bases from V and 8 bases from J; junction bases left unmatched: 5. From germline, CDR1 is MGHDK and CDR2 SYGVNS. DNA for the CDR3: TGTGCCAGCAGATCAGGGGGCAACGAAAAACTGTTTTTT. Its translation: CASRSGGNEKLFF.

The chain carries TRBV19 and TRBJ2-3; D is undetermined. Germline CDR1 reads LNHDA; CDR2 reads SQIVND (reference sequence). V was pared by 5 bases and J by 1 base, with 10 bases between. CDR3 length equals 14 residues. The CDR3 spells CASSSGLRTDTQYF. CDR3 coding DNA: TGTGCCAGTAGTTCCGGTCTCCGCACAGATACGCAGTATTTT.

This chain uses TRBV28 with TRBJ1-2; D uncertain. V lost 9 bases, J lost 5 bases, and 22 bases lay in between. In germline, CDR1 is MDHEN, CDR2 SYDVKM. The CDR3 has 15 amino acids. CDR3 protein: CASSPQSGVSYGYTF. The CDR3 DNA is TGTGCCAGTAGCCCCCAAAGCGGGGTATCATATGGCTACACCTTC.

The chain combines TRBV25-1 with TRBJ1-2, with D possibly matching TRBD1 (5 bases). There are 13 residues in the CDR3. V was cut by 4 bases and J by 3 bases, with 9 bases left in between. Looked up from germline, CDR1 is MGHDK and CDR2 is SYGVNS. CDR3 nucleotides: TGTGCCAGCAGTGCGGGACTAGACTATGGCTACACCTTC. Encoded protein: CASSAGLDYGYTF.

The gene calls are TRBV25-1 and TRBJ1-1, with 7 positions matching TRBD1. CDR1 is MGHDK, CDR2 SYGVNS, per germline. CDR3 length: 12 residues. V was clipped by 4 bases and J by 6 bases; unmatched bases: 2. The DNA for the CDR3 is TGTGCCAGCAGTGTAGGGACAGCTGAAGCTTTCTTT. This codes for CASSVGTAEAFF.

This chain joins TRBV20-1 and TRBJ2-1; D remains unclear. From germline, CDR1 is DFQATT and CDR2 SNEGSKA (reference sequence). V was cut by 6 bases and J by 7 bases, with 4 bases left in between. The CDR3 sequence is 9 residues long. CDR3 DNA: TGCAGTGCCGCGAATGAGCAGTTCTTC. Translation: CSAANEQFF.

The chain has TRBV5-1 and TRBJ2-7, with 7 bases aligning to TRBD1. The length of the CDR3 is 16 residues. CDR1 is SGHRS, CDR2 YFSETQ, per germline. V dropped 4 bases and J dropped 1; count of bases not matched to a gene: 11. CDR3 in amino acids: CASSPRPTGNSYEQYF. CDR3 DNA sequence: TGCGCCAGCAGCCCGAGGCCGACAGGGAATTCCTACGAGCAGTACTTC.

The chain employs TRBV30 and TRBJ2-2; D is undetermined. Germline CDR1 GTSNPN, CDR2 SVGIG (reference sequence). The ends were cut back, 3 bases at V and 0 bases at J, with 11 bases in the middle. This CDR3 has 15 amino acids. The chain's CDR3 is CAWSPGSANTGELFF. The CDR3, as DNA: TGTGCCTGGAGCCCCGGCAGCGCGAACACCGGGGAGCTGTTTTTT.

The V and J genes are TRBV11-2 and TRBJ2-7; 8 nucleotides align to TRBD2. V trimming: 5 bases; J trimming: 0 bases; junction bases outside the gene matches: 9. The CDR3 length is 16 residues. Germline V gives CDR1 SGHAT, CDR2 FQNNGV. The CDR3 DNA sequence: TGTGCCAGCAGCCCGTTTGGCGGGGGGAGCTCCTACGAGCAGTACTTC. This encodes CASSPFGGGSSYEQYF. Complete variable domain (other parts from reference TRBV11-2 and TRBJ2-7): EAGVAQSPRYKIIEKRQSVAFWCNPISGHATLYWYQQILGQGPKLLIQFQNNGVVDDSQLPKDRFSAERLKGVDSTLKIQPAKLEDSAVYLCASSPFGGGSSYEQYFGPGTRLTVT.

The V gene is TRBV7-3, the J gene TRBJ1-3; a weak D match, TRBD1 (5 bases). In germline, CDR1 is SGHTA, CDR2 FQGTGA. V lost 2 bases, J lost 2 bases, and 28 bases lay in between. The CDR3 is made up of 21 amino acids. The CDR3 region is CASSLFVLGGEGLKAGNTIYF. In DNA form, the CDR3 reads TGTGCCAGCAGCTTATTCGTTCTGGGAGGGGAGGGGCTAAAGGCTGGAAACACCATATATTTT.

In nucleotides, the CDR3 is TGTGCCTGGAGTGCCGGGACAATTACTGGGTCCTATAATTCACCCCTCCACTTT. This gives the protein CAWSAGTITGSYNSPLHF. V usage is TRBV30 and J usage is TRBJ1-6; possibly TRBD1 for D (6 bases). The CDR3 has 18 amino acids. Germline lookup yields CDR1 GTSNPN and CDR2 SVGIG (reference sequence). V was cut by 1 base and J by 1 base, with 17 bases left in between. Variable domain in full (rest from reference TRBV30 and TRBJ1-6): SQTIHQWPATLVQPVGSPLSLECTVEGTSNPNLYWYRQAAGRGLQLLFYSVGIGQISSEVPQNLSASRPQDRQFILSSKKLLLSDSGFYLCAWSAGTITGSYNSPLHFGNGTRLTVT.

The rearrangement links TRBV5-1 to TRBJ2-2, with D perhaps matching TRBD1 (6 bases). Germline V gene lookup returns CDR1 SGHRS and CDR2 YFSETQ. The CDR3 loop spans 13 amino acids. V lost 2 bases and J 5 bases, leaving 7 bases between the germline ends. The DNA of the CDR3 is TGCGCCAGCAGCTTAACAGGGACCGGGGAGCTGTTTTTT. It codes for CASSLTGTGELFF.

This chain joins TRBV6-6 and TRBJ1-6; no clear D gene. Germline CDR1 reads MNHNY; CDR2 reads SVGAGI (reference sequence). V lost 5 bases to trimming and J lost 10 bases, with 9 bases between them. This CDR3 is built from 12 residues. CDR3 coding DNA: TGTGCCAGCAGTCTAGCGGAATCACCCCTCCACTTT. Protein product: CASSLAESPLHF.

The chain is built from TRBV7-8 and TRBJ1-1, with 12 positions matching TRBD1. J lost 2 bases, V lost 2 bases, and 3 bases had no gene match. There are 16 residues in the CDR3. Germline CDR1 and CDR2: SGHVS and FQNEAQ. CDR3 coding DNA: TGTGCCAGCAGCTTACGTGGGACAGGGGGCAACACTGAAGCTTTCTTT. Protein: CASSLRGTGGNTEAFF.

The chain is built from TRBV30 and TRBJ1-2, with D possibly being TRBD1 (6 bases). V lost 1 base, J lost 4 bases, and 22 bases lay in between. This CDR3 region has 17 residues. Germline V gene lookup returns CDR1 GTSNPN and CDR2 SVGIG (reference sequence). CDR3 amino acids: CAWSGLYIQGSFYGYTF. CDR3 DNA: TGTGCCTGGAGTGGGCTATACATACAGGGTTCCTTCTATGGCTACACCTTC.

This clone has only a few counts. Other nucleotide sequences in the sample specify the same CDR3. The J gene is TRBJ1-5, the V gene TRBV5-1, with TRBD1 as a possible D gene (6 bases). V lost 0 bases, J lost 2 bases, and 6 bases lay in between. Germline lookup yields CDR1 SGHRS and CDR2 YFSETQ. This CDR3 comprises 14 residues. The CDR3 sequence: CASSLEGGNQPQHF. DNA of the CDR3: TGCGCCAGCAGCTTGGAGGGGGGCAATCAGCCCCAGCATTTT.

The chain carries TRBV7-2 and TRBJ2-1; 11 bases match TRBD2. The V segment lost 1 base and the J segment 4 bases; nucleotides outside the gene matches: 3. CDR3 size: 16 residues. Germline assignment: CDR1 SGHTA and CDR2 FQGNSA. For the CDR3, the DNA is TGTGCCAGCAGCTTAGTGGGGACTAGCGGTTACAATGAGCAGTTCTTC. It specifies CASSLVGTSGYNEQFF.

The CDR3 DNA follows: TGTGCCAGCAACCTACAGGGGGCGTCACACGAGCAGTACTTC. Translated, it gives CASNLQGASHEQYF. This chain links TRBV2 with TRBJ2-7, with TRBD1 identical over 9 bases. Germline V gene lookup returns CDR1 SNHLY and CDR2 FYNNEI. The CDR3 runs 14 residues. With 7 bases clipped from V and 5 bases from J, the junction kept 9 bases outside the gene matches.

The chain uses TRBV4-1 and TRBJ2-1; possibly TRBD2 for D (5 bases). V dropped 1 base and J dropped 3 bases, with 13 bases sitting between them. The CDR3 sequence is 16 residues long. CDR1 is MGHRA and CDR2 is YSYEKL in the germline V gene. In DNA form, the CDR3 reads TGCGCCAGCAGCCAAGGGGTAAGCGGAGTCTACAATGAGCAGTTCTTC. This sequence encodes CASSQGVSGVYNEQFF.

This sequence joins TRBV30 and TRBJ1-1, with 7 bases fitting TRBD1. CDR1 and CDR2 from the germline V gene are GTSNPN and SVGIG (reference sequence). The CDR3 has 15 amino acids. Losses at the gene ends were 3 bases for V and 4 bases for J; bases not matched to a gene: 11. The CDR3, as DNA: TGTGCCTGGAGCGGTCGCCGACAGGGAGGCACTGAAGCTTTCTTT. Protein sequence: CAWSGRRQGGTEAFF.

This clone was seen only a few times. The chain is built from TRBV10-3 and TRBJ2-7; TRBD1 matches 8 bases. Germline V gene sequence: CDR1 ENHRY, CDR2 SYGVKD. Trimming at V came to 3 bases and at J to 1 base, leaving 2 bases not matched to a gene. CDR3 length: 14 residues. The CDR3 reads CAISDRQGSYEQYF. As DNA, the CDR3 is TGTGCCATCAGTGATCGACAGGGGTCCTACGAGCAGTACTTC.

There are many counts of this clone. The same CDR3 arises from other DNA sequences in this sample as well. J is TRBJ2-7 and V is TRBV25-1; D is possibly TRBD1 (6 bases). V was trimmed by 5 bases and J by 4 bases, leaving 12 bases between them. This CDR3 contains 13 residues. Per germline, CDR1 MGHDK and CDR2 SYGVNS. DNA of the CDR3: TGTGCCAGCAGTCGTACAGGGCCTTACGAGCAGTACTTC. It codes for CASSRTGPYEQYF.

The chain uses TRBV18 and TRBJ1-1, with 7 bases matching TRBD1. This CDR3 contains 15 residues. Per germline, CDR1 KGHSH and CDR2 LQKENI. Trimming removed 3 bases from V and 10 bases from J; junction bases left unmatched: 14. CDR3 sequence: CASSPGDSSKSGAFF. The CDR3 region has the DNA TGTGCCAGCTCACCGGGGGACAGTTCTAAAAGTGGAGCTTTCTTT.

This clone was seen a handful of times. V gene TRBV5-1 combines with J gene TRBJ1-1; the match to TRBD1 covers 9 bases. J gave up 2 bases and V 0 bases, and 5 bases lay outside the gene matches. The germline gives CDR1 SGHRS, CDR2 YFSETQ. The CDR3 has 16 amino acids. CDR3 bases: TGCGCCAGCAGCTTGGGGGACAGGGTGTCTAACACTGAAGCTTTCTTT. It codes for CASSLGDRVSNTEAFF.

The chain links TRBV7-6 to TRBJ2-1, with 8 bases fitting TRBD2. Germline lookup yields CDR1 SGHVS and CDR2 FNYEAQ. V dropped 1 base and J dropped 7; count of bases not matched to a gene: 6. The CDR3 spans 15 residues. This chain's CDR3 is CASSLDGGARNEQFF. The CDR3 DNA reads as TGTGCCAGCAGCTTAGACGGGGGGGCGCGGAATGAGCAGTTCTTC.

This clone was counted once. This chain links TRBV29-1 with TRBJ1-5, with unresolved D. This CDR3 contains 13 residues. Trimming removed 5 bases from V and 0 bases from J, with 8 bases in between. In germline, CDR1 is SQVTM, CDR2 ANQGSEA. CDR3 protein: CSVRAASNQPQHF. For the CDR3, the DNA is TGCAGCGTTAGGGCCGCTAGCAATCAGCCCCAGCATTTT.

The chain recombines TRBV2 with TRBJ2-6, with D possibly TRBD1 on 6 matching bases. Germline lookup yields CDR1 SNHLY and CDR2 FYNNEI. Trimming stripped 9 bases from V and 1 base from J, with 10 bases between. This CDR3 is built from 14 residues. In DNA form, the CDR3 reads TGTGCCAGTACCACAGGGTCTGGGGCCAACGTCCTGACTTTC. Its translation is CASTTGSGANVLTF.

The chain has TRBV6-1 and TRBJ1-5; D unresolved. The CDR3 is 13 amino acids. V was trimmed by 0 bases and J by 5 bases, leaving 5 bases between them. Germline CDR1 and CDR2: MNHNS and SASEGT. CDR3 sequence: CASSEAEDQPQHF. CDR3 bases: TGTGCCAGCAGTGAAGCCGAAGATCAGCCCCAGCATTTT.